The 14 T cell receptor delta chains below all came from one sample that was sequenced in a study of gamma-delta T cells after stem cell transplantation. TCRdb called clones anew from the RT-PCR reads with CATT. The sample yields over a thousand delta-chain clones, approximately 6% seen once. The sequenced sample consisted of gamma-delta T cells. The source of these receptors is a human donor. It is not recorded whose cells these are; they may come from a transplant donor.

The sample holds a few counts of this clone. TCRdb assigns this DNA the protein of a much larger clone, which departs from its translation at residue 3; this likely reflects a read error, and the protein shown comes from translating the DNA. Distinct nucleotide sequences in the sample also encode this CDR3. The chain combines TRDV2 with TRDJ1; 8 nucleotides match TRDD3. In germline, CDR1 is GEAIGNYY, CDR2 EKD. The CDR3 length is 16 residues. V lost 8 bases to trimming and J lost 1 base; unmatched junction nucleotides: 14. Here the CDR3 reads CAYERLGAVATDKLIF. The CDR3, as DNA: TGTGCCTATGAGAGACTGGGGGCTGTCGCCACCGATAAACTCATCTTT.

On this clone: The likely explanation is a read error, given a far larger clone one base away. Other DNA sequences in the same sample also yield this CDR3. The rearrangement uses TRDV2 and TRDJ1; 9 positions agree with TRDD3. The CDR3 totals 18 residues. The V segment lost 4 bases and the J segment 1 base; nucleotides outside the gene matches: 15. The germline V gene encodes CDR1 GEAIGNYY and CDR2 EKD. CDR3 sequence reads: CACDTVPGGSTITDKLIF. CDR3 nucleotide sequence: TGTGCCTGTGATACCGTGCCTGGGGGATCCACGATCACCGATAAACTCATCTTT.

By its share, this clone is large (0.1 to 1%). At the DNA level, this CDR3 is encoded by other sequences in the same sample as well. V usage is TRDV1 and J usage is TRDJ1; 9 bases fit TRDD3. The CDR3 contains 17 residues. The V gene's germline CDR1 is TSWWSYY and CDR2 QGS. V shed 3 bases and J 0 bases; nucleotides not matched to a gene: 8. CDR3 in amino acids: CALGDTLGDHYTDKLIF. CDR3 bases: TGTGCTCTTGGGGACACACTGGGGGACCATTACACCGATAAACTCATCTTT.

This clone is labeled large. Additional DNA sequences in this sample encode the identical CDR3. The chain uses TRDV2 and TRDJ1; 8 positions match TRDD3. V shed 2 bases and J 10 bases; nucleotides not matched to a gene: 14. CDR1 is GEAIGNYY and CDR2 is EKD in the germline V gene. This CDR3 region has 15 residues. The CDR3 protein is CACDKLLGVPEGLIF. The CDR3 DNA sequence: TGTGCCTGTGACAAACTACTGGGGGTCCCTGAGGGACTCATCTTT.

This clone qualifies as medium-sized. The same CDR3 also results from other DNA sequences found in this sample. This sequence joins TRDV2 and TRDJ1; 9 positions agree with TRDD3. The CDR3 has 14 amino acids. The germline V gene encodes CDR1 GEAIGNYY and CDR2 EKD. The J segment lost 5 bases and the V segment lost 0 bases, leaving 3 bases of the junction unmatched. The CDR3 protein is CACDTLGDSDKLIF. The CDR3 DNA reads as TGTGCCTGTGACACCCTGGGGGATTCTGATAAACTCATCTTT.

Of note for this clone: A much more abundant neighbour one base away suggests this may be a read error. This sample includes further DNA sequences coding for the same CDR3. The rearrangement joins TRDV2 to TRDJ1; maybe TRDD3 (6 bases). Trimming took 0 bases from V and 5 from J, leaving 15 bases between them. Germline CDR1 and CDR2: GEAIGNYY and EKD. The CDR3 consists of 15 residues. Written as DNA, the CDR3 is TGTGCCTGTGACACCGTGGAGATACGACCTGATAAACTCATCTTT. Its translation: CACDTVEIRPDKLIF.

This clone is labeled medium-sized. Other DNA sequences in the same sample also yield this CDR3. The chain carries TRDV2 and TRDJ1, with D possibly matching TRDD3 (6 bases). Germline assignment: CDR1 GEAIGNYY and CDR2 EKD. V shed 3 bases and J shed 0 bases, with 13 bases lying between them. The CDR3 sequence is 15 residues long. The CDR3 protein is CACDPLGHHTDKLIF. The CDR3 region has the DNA TGTGCCTGTGACCCGCTGGGGCACCACACCGATAAACTCATCTTT.

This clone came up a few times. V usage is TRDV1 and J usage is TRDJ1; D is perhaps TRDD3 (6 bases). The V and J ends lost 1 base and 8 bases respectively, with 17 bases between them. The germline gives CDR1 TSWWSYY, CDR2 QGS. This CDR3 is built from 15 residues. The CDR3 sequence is CALGERLRGYSKLIF. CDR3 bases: TGTGCTCTTGGGGAACGCCTACGCGGATACTCGAAACTCATCTTT.

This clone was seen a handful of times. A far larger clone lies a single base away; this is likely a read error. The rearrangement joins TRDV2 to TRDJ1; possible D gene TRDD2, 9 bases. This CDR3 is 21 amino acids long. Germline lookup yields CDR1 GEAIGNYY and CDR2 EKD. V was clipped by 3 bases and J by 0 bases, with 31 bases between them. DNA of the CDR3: TGTGCCTGTGACCTCCTTCCTACCGAGGCTGCTGGGGGACAATACACCGATAAACTCATCTTT. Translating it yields CACDLLPTEAAGGQYTDKLIF.

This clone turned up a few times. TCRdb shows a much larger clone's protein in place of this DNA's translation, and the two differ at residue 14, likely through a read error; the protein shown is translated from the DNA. The CDR3 here is CACDTVPGGSTITVKLIF. Here the CDR3 DNA reads TGTGCCTGTGACACCGTGCCTGGGGGATCCACGATCACCGTTAAACTCATCTTT. This chain links TRDV2 with TRDJ1; TRDD3 aligns across 9 bases. CDR1 and CDR2 (germline): GEAIGNYY, EKD. This CDR3 has 18 residues.

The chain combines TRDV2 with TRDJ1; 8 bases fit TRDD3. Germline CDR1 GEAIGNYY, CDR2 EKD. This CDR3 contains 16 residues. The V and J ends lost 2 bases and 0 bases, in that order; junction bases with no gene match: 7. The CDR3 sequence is CACDRLGELYTDKLIF. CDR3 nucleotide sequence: TGTGCCTGTGACAGGCTGGGGGAACTGTACACCGATAAACTCATCTTT.

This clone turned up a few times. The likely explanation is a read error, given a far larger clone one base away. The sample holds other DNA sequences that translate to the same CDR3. The CDR3 spells CACDLVSRGLQALTAQLFF. DNA for the CDR3: TGTGCCTGTGACCTGGTTTCAAGGGGCCTTCAAGCTTTGACGGCACAACTCTTCTTT. The chain recombines TRDV2 with TRDJ2; D possibly corresponds to TRDD2 (5 bases). Germline V gene sequence: CDR1 GEAIGNYY, CDR2 EKD. The CDR3 has 19 amino acids.

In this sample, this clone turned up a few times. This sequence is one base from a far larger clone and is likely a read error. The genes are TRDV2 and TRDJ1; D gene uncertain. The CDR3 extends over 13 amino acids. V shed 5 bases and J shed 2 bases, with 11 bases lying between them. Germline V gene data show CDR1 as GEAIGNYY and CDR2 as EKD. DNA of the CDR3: TGTGCCTGTGGCGCTCTAACTACCGATAAACTCATCTTT. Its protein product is CACGALTTDKLIF.

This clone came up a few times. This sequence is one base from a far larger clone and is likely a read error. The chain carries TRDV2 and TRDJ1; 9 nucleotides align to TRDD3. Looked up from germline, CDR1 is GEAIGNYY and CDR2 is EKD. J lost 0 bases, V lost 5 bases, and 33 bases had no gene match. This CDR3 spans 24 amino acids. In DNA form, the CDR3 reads TGTGCCTGTGGTATATTAACTGGGGGAGATCGCGGCGGCGGATATTCAACGTACACCGATAAACTCATCTTT. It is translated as CACGILTGGDRGGGYSTYTDKLIF.